This TCR beta chain was documented in a study of T cells in Graves' hyperthyroidism and ophthalmopathy. This clonotype was detected many times. Amplified TCR beta CDR3 regions came from RNA transcripts. Carried out on the TCR CDR3, a first-round RT-PCR used the HTBI primer set. TCRdb independently ran MiXCR on the multiplex PCR reads; one entry per CDR3 protein. This table has about 560,000 distinct CDR3 sequences, around 17% appearing once. CDR3 length equals 13 residues. Germline V lookup: CDR1 SGHRS, CDR2 YFSETQ. The ends were cut back, 0 bases at V and 3 bases at J, with 7 bases in the middle. For the diagnoses, clinical symptoms, serum thyroxine and TRAb, thyroid ultrasound and orbital computed tomography were used.

The sequence came from a woman younger than 35 with Graves' hyperthyroidism. The sequenced material came from blood. This rearrangement joins TRBV5-1 to TRBJ2-7; no clear D gene. In DNA form, the CDR3 reads TGCGCCAGCAGCTTGGCCATCAGCTACGAGCAGTACTTC. Its translation: CASSLAISYEQYF.